The following is a T cell receptor beta chain sequence with its context. The antigen this receptor binds is unknown. The input lacks base qualities; no much larger clone sits a single base away. This record belongs to a study of cytomegalovirus exposure and HLA in healthy donors (dated by TCRdb to about 2017). Notes on the research overall: In an earlier analysis of roughly 590 of the donors, 250 to 350 Gb of sequence data and approximately 100 million unique TCR beta sequences from approximately 180 million T cells were reported. About 300 gigabases of sequencing data and tens of millions of unique TCR sequences were included in an early release covering about 600 HLA-typed donors. Of the approximately 370 genotyped donors, less than 90% were placed in the genetic ancestry cluster associated with self-reported Caucasian donors. The study aimed to test whether signatures of past pathogen exposure could be identified by cataloging public T cell receptors. Using immunosequencing, the study profiled T cell repertoires from some 670 subjects and related those repertoires to cytomegalovirus serostatus. In addition to the first cohort of 666 subjects, a separate validation cohort of 120 different subjects was used. To predict cytomegalovirus infection status, the study combined high-throughput TCR immunosequencing, statistical association of individual TCRs with disease status, and machine learning. A later analysis re-examined previously published TCR beta repertoires from around 670 donors and added high-resolution HLA genotyping to investigate patterns of TCR occurrence. In the later analysis, no new phenotypic data were used to find candidate immune exposures; instead, reliance was placed on TCR beta sequences and their occurrence across donors. An earlier analysis of more than 450 of the donors used high-throughput TCR beta sequencing to judge whether each TCR beta V gene segment behaved as functional or pseudogenic. Donor age, sex, ethnicity and CMV serostatus were compiled alongside the repertoire data. In a later genetic analysis, genome-wide SNP genotypes for about 65% of the 666 donors were used, and that subset was treated as a discovery cohort. Every discovery cohort repertoire had been produced on one sequencing platform. HLA typing covered class I and class II loci at four-digit resolution. The number of donors typed differed by locus, with about 629-630 for A, B, C, DRB1 and DQB1, 522 for DQA1, under 610 for DPA1, and around 460 for DPB1. Five DR-DQ haplotypes were handled as single units for association and clustering, since linkage in the cohort was strong. Across 300 to 400 genotyped donors of the cohort, an average of roughly 250,000 unique TCR beta nucleotide sequences per donor were sequenced, and approximately 17% of those sequences were non-productive. Broader findings and caveats from the paper: The classifier was reported to diagnose cytomegalovirus status with high specificity and sensitivity in both the original cohort and the validation cohort. Assigning TCR associations to individual alleles was difficult when HLA alleles, especially DR and DQ, strongly co-occurred. The earlier analysis of almost 600 of the donors excluded roughly 17 rarely observed V segments, including chromosome 9 orphons, because counts were too low. Several of the top co-occurrence clusters appeared to be linked to parvovirus B19, influenza, CMV and Epstein-Barr virus, according to a later analysis. According to a later analysis, most CMV-associated TCR beta chains appeared to be HLA-restricted, and the HLA associations seemed to be driven largely by CMV exposure. Some IMGT-functional V segments, including TRBV6-2 and TRBV6-3, could not be distinguished by the 87-base-pair reads and were therefore excluded. Broadly in line with IMGT annotations, most TCR beta V segments showed up in productive rearrangements about 87% or about 30% of the time in an earlier analysis of about 500 of the donors. Compared with equally common non-associated chains, HLA-associated TCR beta chains in a later analysis were more clonally expanded and had lower generation probabilities. An association between a missense DCLRE1C variant and V-gene and J-gene trimming of TCR beta chains was found in a later genetic analysis and replicated in an independent cohort. The authors suggested that the approach could potentially be generalized to other disease states and immunological phenotypes. Specific HLA alleles were associated with 15,000 to 20,000 TCR beta sequences at a false discovery rate of 0.05 in a later analysis. A later analysis found that TCR association rates varied across HLA loci, with DRB1 alleles showing the most associated TCRs and HLA-C alleles the fewest. In the study, 164 TCR beta chains were listed as associated with cytomegalovirus. Because some donors lacked HLA typing at each locus, the association tests relied only on the typed subset. According to a later genetic analysis, donors in an Asian-associated ancestry cluster had fewer N-insertions in productive TCRs than the approximately 650-donor mean. The sequencing pipeline was judged likely to have produced a cluster of highly shared sequence variants as a technical artifact. Correlated functional status among segregating V segments might reflect linkage disequilibrium, but an unknown experimental factor could not be ruled out. A few of the identified cytomegalovirus-associated TCR beta chains were confirmed in vitro to be specific for cytomegalovirus antigens. A further reported finding was that TCR beta sequences accurately predicted the HLA-A and HLA-B alleles for most subjects in the first cohort. CMV serostatus was the only immune exposure information available for the cohort. Most TCR sequences were observed very rarely across donors, whereas some public TCRs were present in many individuals. This cohort had only TCR beta chains sequenced, and the lack of alpha or paired-chain data limited which features could be detected. The presence/absence analyses assumed that sequencing depth was roughly uniform across donors, and that assumption may not be true.

In total, just over 650 healthy bone marrow donors made up the cohort. Cohort members were all nominally healthy when sampled, although unrecorded immune exposures were likely present. The donor was CMV seronegative and was included in the group of a few hundred seronegative cohort members. A peripheral blood sample was provided by each donor, and peripheral blood mononuclear cells were used for TCR beta sequencing. Genomic DNA was extracted from the blood cell samples with the Qiagen DNeasy Blood Extraction Kit. CDR1 and CDR2 are drawn from the germline V gene (reference sequence): GTSNPN, SVGIG. The cysteine opens and the phenylalanine closes a CDR3 of 14 amino acids. The kept DNA is CDR3 alone, 42 bases in frame from the first base. Trimming at the junction amounts to 4 bases on V and 0 bases on J, and the germline ends lie 11 bases apart. The method behind the library was the immunoSEQ multiplex PCR assay. For the multiplex PCR, a mixture combining 60 forward primers for TCR Vbeta segments and 13 reverse primers for TCR Jbeta segments was used. A multiplex PCR assay on genomic DNA amplified the CDR3 region of rearranged TCR beta genes. Amplified TCR beta libraries were sequenced as 87-base-pair reads on the Illumina HiSeq System. The authors' pipeline ran thus. A later analysis counted around 72 million unique TCR beta chains across the 670 or so repertoires, and approximately 11 million of these chains were shared by at least two donors. To remove PCR and sequencing errors, raw reads were error-corrected and collapsed into unique sequences using a nearest-neighbor algorithm that merged closely related sequences. To assign V, D and J gene segments, CDR3 sequences were aligned to IMGT reference sequences. For a sequence to be retained, a match of at least six nucleotides was required to both a V gene segment and a J gene segment. A rearrangement counted as productive if the CDR3 had no stop codons and remained in frame with V and J, and every other rearrangement counted as non-productive. Following IMGT convention, CDR3 was defined as the stretch from the second conserved V-encoded cysteine up to the conserved J-encoded phenylalanine. The earlier analysis of about 620 of the donors excluded sequences that lacked an unambiguous match to a single V gene segment. In an earlier analysis of approximately 590 of the donors, a V segment was called functional when productive rearrangements were above 56.7%, and segregating when the standard deviation between donors exceeded 5%. To diagnose cytomegalovirus status from the catalog of TCR beta chain sequences, a statistical classification framework was built. In a later analysis, TCR nucleotide sequences were compared against IMGT/GENE-DB human TR gene sequences so that V and J genes could be assigned. In a later analysis, CDR3 sequences and most-parsimonious VDJ recombination scenarios were assigned using the TCRdist pipeline. In a later analysis, every TCR beta chain was defined by the combination of its CDR3 amino acid sequence and its V-gene family, and reads without a unique V-gene family were dropped. To address suspected cross-contamination and a sequencing artifact, a later analysis removed roughly 640 highly shared, low-generation-probability nucleotide sequences. For each public chain, a later analysis derived a clonal expansion index from normalized ranks of inferred template counts within each repertoire. A later analysis computed generation probabilities with a VDJ recombination model fitted to out-of-frame rearrangements, and checked the results against IGoR. A later analysis scored TCR-TCR, TCR-HLA and TCR-CMV co-occurrence with hypergeometric tests, applying a repertoire-size bias correction to TCR pairs. To estimate false discovery rates, a later analysis permuted the HLA or CMV assignments 20 times. A later analysis grouped co-occurring TCRs with DBSCAN, adding TCRdist sequence similarity when clustering within HLA-allele-positive subsets. Repertoires with fewer than 30,000 or more than 120,000 public chains, plus five repertoires with anomalous nucleotide sharing, were excluded from co-occurrence clustering. The clones in this table, taken by TCRdb from immuneACCESS, are in-frame only. Not every clone is retained; where verified, under half of the shortfall comes from an unresolved V gene, and the cause of the rest is unknown. V and J calls and clone size are as listed in that table; D and trimming were resolved from the DNA. The sample contains some 200,000 clones, around 77% of them found a single time. Around 3.1% of the sample is taken by the ten largest.

This clonotype was sampled from a female donor in good health and CMV-seronegative. The V and J segments used are TRBV30 and TRBJ2-3, with TRBD2 perhaps the D gene, on 6 matching bases. The sequenced sample consisted of PBMCs. The CDR3 reads as follows: CAWISGPSTDTQYF. The base sequence is TGTGCCTGGATCAGCGGGCCTAGCACAGATACGCAGTATTTT.